This T cell receptor beta chain stems from a study of T cell responses to AZD1222 COVID-19 vaccine. General observations from the study: A rise in Spike-specific TCR breadth and depth followed two AZD1222 doses. Close to half of all spike-specific TCRs reportedly target regions of the variants that are unmutated. Samples come after the peak T cell response, not at day 14.

Germline V gene data show CDR1 as SNHLY and CDR2 as FYNNEI. V gave up 6 bases and J gave up 6 bases, with 12 bases separating them. The CDR3 loop spans 13 amino acids. The assay was immunoSEQ multiplex PCR, and TCRdb's table has in-frame clones only and misses some. Among about 99,000 clones listed, approximately 90% were seen once. Points on this clone: Its antigen is not known.

This receptor was taken from an adult in good health. This chain connects TRBV2 to TRBJ2-1; D is perhaps TRBD1 or TRBD2 (6 bases each). Sequences were derived from peripheral blood, sampled on day 0 of AZD1222 vaccination. CDR3 in DNA: TGTGCCAGCAGCCCGGGGGCCCTCAATGAGCAGTTCTTC. This encodes CASSPGALNEQFF.